These 22 T cell receptor beta chains share one sample of origin, sequenced in a study of T cell changes during pregnancy in multiple sclerosis. Profiling relied on immunoSEQ multiplex PCR, and the TCRdb table lists in-frame clones only, not all of them. The sample yields about 63,000 clones, roughly 92% seen once. The sample consisted of CD8+ T cells from peripheral blood mononuclear cells, taken in the second trimester of pregnancy. The receptor set was obtained from a female donor with multiple sclerosis, enrolled in a pregnancy study.

The chain combines TRBV29-1 with TRBJ1-1, with D possibly TRBD1 on 6 matching bases. This CDR3 contains 13 residues. The germline CDR1 and CDR2 sequences are SQVTM and ANQGSEA. The V end lost 4 bases, the J end lost 3 bases, and 12 bases lay between the germline ends. The CDR3 DNA reads TGCAGCGTTGCCAGGGGAGAGGACACTGAAGCTTTCTTT. Translation: CSVARGEDTEAFF. Based on the CDR3 plus reference TRBV29-1 and TRBJ1-1, the full variable domain is SAVISQKPSRDICQRGTSLTIQCQVDSQVTMMFWYRQQPGQSLTLIATANQGSEATYESGFVIDKFPISRPNLTFSTLTVSNMSPEDSSIYLCSVARGEDTEAFFGQGTRLTVV.

The J gene is TRBJ1-1, the V gene TRBV11-2, with a possible D match to TRBD1 (5 bases). This CDR3 has 15 residues. Germline-derived CDR1 and CDR2 are SGHAT and FQNNGV. V gave up 2 bases and J gave up 5 bases, with 15 bases separating them. The CDR3 spells CASSLSSQGETEAFF. The CDR3 DNA follows: TGTGCCAGCAGCTTAAGTTCCCAAGGGGAAACTGAAGCTTTCTTT. Filled out from reference TRBV11-2 and TRBJ1-1, the complete variable domain reads EAGVAQSPRYKIIEKRQSVAFWCNPISGHATLYWYQQILGQGPKLLIQFQNNGVVDDSQLPKDRFSAERLKGVDSTLKIQPAKLEDSAVYLCASSLSSQGETEAFFGQGTRLTVV.

The V and J genes are TRBV4-3 and TRBJ2-1; D possibly corresponds to TRBD1 (6 bases). The V end lost 4 bases, the J end lost 6 bases, and 10 bases lay between the germline ends. Per the germline V gene, CDR1 is LGHNA and CDR2 is YSLEER. CDR3 length equals 13 residues. The CDR3 reads CASSPDSLNEQFF. CDR3 in DNA: TGCGCCAGCAGCCCGGACAGCCTCAATGAGCAGTTCTTC.

The gene calls are TRBV9 and TRBJ2-7; D possibly corresponds to TRBD2 (6 bases). Germline V gene sequence: CDR1 SGDLS, CDR2 YYNGEE. The CDR3 extends over 15 amino acids. Trimming cost V 0 bases and J 4 bases, with 14 bases left between them. CDR3 bases: TGTGCCAGCAGCGTAGCGCCAACGGGGGATTACGAGCAGTACTTC. Translating gives CASSVAPTGDYEQYF.

The chain is built from TRBV7-2 and TRBJ1-5, with D possibly matching TRBD1 (5 bases). The CDR3 extends over 19 amino acids. V was trimmed by 0 bases and J by 3 bases, leaving 21 bases between them. CDR1 and CDR2 (germline): SGHTA, FQGNSA. DNA of the CDR3: TGTGCCAGCAGCTTAGCCCCGTCCGACCGGGAGGGACTCAATCAGCCCCAGCATTTT. It specifies CASSLAPSDREGLNQPQHF. The variable domain in full, with the rest retrieved from reference TRBV7-2 and TRBJ1-5, is GAGVSQSPSNKVTEKGKDVELRCDPISGHTALYWYRQSLGQGLEFLIYFQGNSAPDKSGLPSDRFSAERTGGSVSTLTIQRTQQEDSAVYLCASSLAPSDREGLNQPQHFGDGTRLSIL.

This clone showed up just once. The genes are TRBV9 and TRBJ1-3; TRBD1 agrees at 7 bases. CDR1 is SGDLS, CDR2 YYNGEE, per germline. CDR3 length equals 13 residues. The ends lost 2 bases at V and 8 bases at J; junction bases unmatched: 4. For the CDR3, the DNA is TGTGCCAGCAGCGTGTCTCAGGGGGACACCATATATTTT. Translated: CASSVSQGDTIYF. Variable domain in full (rest from reference TRBV9 and TRBJ1-3): DSGVTQTPKHLITATGQRVTLRCSPRSGDLSVYWYQQSLDQGLQFLIQYYNGEERAKGNILERFSAQQFPDLHSELNLSSLELGDSALYFCASSVSQGDTIYFGEGSWLTVV.

The J gene is TRBJ2-1, the V gene TRBV6-4; D not resolved. The CDR3 consists of 13 residues. The germline gives CDR1 MRHNA, CDR2 SNTAGT. V was clipped by 3 bases and J by 5 bases, with 8 bases between them. This CDR3 reads CASSEMAHNEQFF. As DNA, the CDR3 is TGTGCCAGCAGTGAGATGGCCCACAATGAGCAGTTCTTC.

The genes are TRBV4-2 and TRBJ2-2; TRBD1 agrees at 8 bases. The CDR3 is 17 amino acids. The V gene's germline CDR1 is LGHNA and CDR2 YNFKEQ. With 3 bases clipped from V and 4 bases from J, the junction kept 10 bases outside the gene matches. The CDR3 spells CASSHGAGGAGTGELFF. The CDR3 DNA sequence: TGTGCCAGCAGCCACGGCGCAGGGGGCGCGGGCACCGGGGAGCTGTTTTTT.

The chain couples TRBV19 to TRBJ2-7; D ambiguous. V was trimmed by 4 bases and J by 3 bases, leaving 7 bases between them. Germline-derived CDR1 and CDR2 are LNHDA and SQIVND (reference sequence). This CDR3 is 12 amino acids long. This CDR3 is CASSTLNYEQYF. CDR3 DNA sequence: TGTGCCAGTAGTACCCTTAACTACGAGCAGTACTTC.

This chain links TRBV6-1 with TRBJ2-7, with D unclear. The germline V gene encodes CDR1 MNHNS and CDR2 SASEGT. V gave up 1 base and J gave up 2 bases, with 9 bases separating them. The CDR3 length is 14 residues. The CDR3 here is CASSEGGITYEQYF. The DNA of the CDR3 is TGTGCCAGCAGTGAAGGAGGAATTACCTACGAGCAGTACTTC.

The chain joins TRBV9 to TRBJ2-7; 7 bases fit TRBD1. Per germline, CDR1 SGDLS and CDR2 YYNGEE. The V and J ends lost 2 bases and 6 bases, in that order; junction bases with no gene match: 2. The CDR3 consists of 12 residues. CDR3 sequence reads: CASSVPGGEQYF. CDR3 coding DNA: TGTGCCAGCAGCGTGCCAGGGGGCGAGCAGTACTTC.

This chain uses TRBV19 with TRBJ2-1, with D tentatively TRBD2 (6 bases). The CDR3 loop spans 13 amino acids. CDR1 is LNHDA and CDR2 is SQIVND in the germline V gene (reference sequence). Deletions cut 5 bases from V and 7 bases from J, with 12 bases between. DNA of the CDR3: TGTGCCAGTAGTTGGGGGAGGTCGAATGAGCAGTTCTTC. Amino acid sequence: CASSWGRSNEQFF. The full variable domain, rest sourced from reference TRBV19 and TRBJ2-1, is DGGITQSPKYLFRKEGQNVTLSCEQNLNHDAMYWYRQDPGQGLRLIYYSQIVNDFQKGDIAEGYSVSREKKESFPLTVTSAQKNPTAFYLCASSWGRSNEQFFGPGTRLTVL.

This sequence joins TRBV27 and TRBJ2-7; D is unresolved. The CDR3 extends over 14 amino acids. The V and J ends lost 5 bases and 2 bases respectively, with 13 bases between them. Germline-derived CDR1 and CDR2 are MNHEY and SMNVEV (reference sequence). This CDR3 reads CASSPTMGPYEQYF. For the CDR3, the DNA is TGTGCCAGCAGTCCTACGATGGGCCCCTACGAGCAGTACTTC.

V usage is TRBV21-1 and J usage is TRBJ2-5; whether TRBD2, the table's D call, matches the DNA was not checked. TRBV21-1 is reported as a pseudogene. CDR3 size: 14 residues. As DNA, the CDR3 is TGTGCCAGCGGGAGAGTTCTGTACCAAGAGACCCAGTACTTC. It specifies CASGRVLYQETQYF.

As to this clone: The same CDR3 can be traced to other DNA sequences in this sample. CDR3 in amino acids: CASSLAGRNTGELFF. CDR3 sequence (DNA): TGTGCCAGCAGTTTAGCGGGAAGGAACACCGGGGAGCTGTTTTTT. The genes are TRBV27 and TRBJ2-2; D is perhaps TRBD2 (6 bases). Germline-derived CDR1 and CDR2 are MNHEY and SMNVEV (reference sequence). Between the trimmed V and J ends, which lost 2 bases and 1 base, there was a span of 8 bases. CDR3 length equals 15 residues.

In DNA, the CDR3 is TGTGCCTCGAGGCGGGGCTCAGAGACCCAGTACTTC. Translated, it gives CASRRGSETQYF. This chain uses TRBV27 with TRBJ2-5, with D possibly TRBD2 on 6 matching bases. This CDR3 has 12 amino acids. Trimming pared 11 bases from V and 4 bases from J, leaving 14 bases between. CDR1 is MNHEY and CDR2 is SMNVEV in the germline V gene (reference sequence).

The rearrangement joins TRBV19 to TRBJ2-7; 11 bases map to TRBD1. J lost 5 bases, V lost 8 bases, and 2 bases had no gene match. Germline CDR1 is LNHDA and CDR2 is SQIVND (reference sequence). The CDR3 loop spans 12 amino acids. The CDR3 region has the DNA TGTGCCAGTCGGACAGGGGGCGACGAGCAGTACTTC. It specifies CASRTGGDEQYF. Complete variable domain (other parts from reference TRBV19 and TRBJ2-7): DGGITQSPKYLFRKEGQNVTLSCEQNLNHDAMYWYRQDPGQGLRLIYYSQIVNDFQKGDIAEGYSVSREKKESFPLTVTSAQKNPTAFYLCASRTGGDEQYFGPGTRLTVT.

V and J are TRBV28 and TRBJ1-1, with D tentatively TRBD1 (5 bases). Deletions cut 5 bases from V and 0 bases from J, with 10 bases between. CDR3 length equals 14 residues. Germline V gene data show CDR1 as MDHEN and CDR2 as SYDVKM. CDR3 loop: CASSPGGLNTEAFF. The CDR3 nucleotides are TGTGCCAGCAGTCCCGGGGGACTGAACACTGAAGCTTTCTTT.

The V call is TRBV7-9, the J call TRBJ2-5; D might be TRBD1 (5 bases). The CDR3 contains 14 residues. Trimming stripped 4 bases from V and 1 base from J, with 10 bases between. Germline V lookup: CDR1 SEHNR, CDR2 FQNEAQ (reference sequence). The CDR3 spells CASSSIDSQETQYF. CDR3 nucleotide sequence: TGTGCCAGCAGCTCTATCGACAGCCAAGAGACCCAGTACTTC.

The chain combines TRBV18 with TRBJ2-7, with D maybe TRBD1 (6 bases). V was shortened by 9 bases and J by 6 bases, with 18 bases between the two germline ends. The length of the CDR3 is 13 residues. Germline-derived CDR1 and CDR2 are KGHSH and LQKENI. The CDR3 sequence: CASPPWQGFEQYF. The CDR3 nucleotides are TGTGCCAGTCCACCGTGGCAGGGGTTCGAGCAGTACTTC. The full variable domain, with the rest looked up from reference TRBV18 and TRBJ2-7, is NAGVMQNPRHLVRRRGQEARLRCSPMKGHSHVYWYRQLPEEGLKFMVYLQKENIIDESGMPKERFSAEFPKEGPSILRIQQVVRGDSAAYFCASPPWQGFEQYFGPGTRLTVT.

The chain recombines TRBV6-1 with TRBJ2-7; 13 bases fit TRBD2. This CDR3 is 15 amino acids long. CDR1 and CDR2 from the germline V gene are MNHNS and SASEGT. V gave up 5 bases and J gave up 4 bases; unmatched junction bases: 5. This CDR3 is CASSLGTSGNYEQYF. CDR3 DNA: TGTGCCAGCAGTTTGGGGACTAGCGGGAATTACGAGCAGTACTTC.

The chain recombines TRBV29-1 with TRBJ2-3, with TRBD1 matching over 7 bases. The CDR3 is made up of 17 amino acids. CDR1 is SQVTM, CDR2 ANQGSEA, per germline. The ends lost 0 bases at V and 7 bases at J; junction bases unmatched: 16. CDR3 sequence reads: CSVEDGRPTGSVYTQYF. The CDR3 DNA is TGCAGCGTTGAAGATGGGCGGCCGACAGGGAGCGTATATACGCAGTATTTT.